The rows below give T cell receptor beta chains drawn from one sample of a study of monozygotic twins with inflammatory bowel disease. TCRdb reprocessed the 5' RACE reads and reports one entry per CDR3 protein, with no DNA. In all, the sample yields about 150,000 distinct CDR3 sequences. Sequenced input: blood. These receptors came from a human donor with ulcerative colitis or Crohn's disease, or a healthy co-twin of an affected twin (not recorded which). The CDR3 runs from the conserved cysteine through the conserved F or W.

j_call: TRBJ2-7
v_call: TRBV25-1
cdr3_aa: CASSVASGSPSSEQYF

j_call: TRBJ2-7
v_call: TRBV5-1
cdr3_aa: CASSLGDIAYEQYF

j_call: TRBJ2-1
v_call: TRBV20-1
cdr3_aa: CSARDGTSLIDEQFF

j_call: TRBJ2-7
v_call: TRBV6-1
cdr3_aa: CASALRVSGTTPYEQYF

j_call: TRBJ2-2
v_call: TRBV6-5
cdr3_aa: CASSYSRGPEAGELFF

j_call: TRBJ1-5
v_call: TRBV28
cdr3_aa: CASSLQAGYQPQHF

j_call: TRBJ1-6
v_call: TRBV7-9
cdr3_aa: CASSFLARTDGNSPLHF

j_call: TRBJ2-3
v_call: TRBV18
cdr3_aa: CASRDRTRSTDTQYF

j_call: TRBJ2-1
v_call: TRBV2
cdr3_aa: CASSTSGRVYYEQFF

j_call: TRBJ1-5
v_call: TRBV7-2
cdr3_aa: CASSLTTGTGPQHF

j_call: TRBJ2-1
v_call: TRBV30
cdr3_aa: CARQADQLYNEQFF

j_call: TRBJ2-7
v_call: TRBV9
cdr3_aa: CASSAHSTTRTKEEQYF

j_call: TRBJ1-6
v_call: TRBV5-1
cdr3_aa: CASSSRGPGNSPLHF

j_call: TRBJ2-5
v_call: TRBV28
cdr3_aa: CASIPRGPRETQYF

j_call: TRBJ2-7
v_call: TRBV27
cdr3_aa: CASTPRQGTREQYF

j_call: TRBJ2-4
v_call: TRBV27
cdr3_aa: CASSSGTGENIQYF

j_call: TRBJ2-5
v_call: TRBV20-1
cdr3_aa: CSWDGRLSRETQYF

j_call: TRBJ2-7
v_call: TRBV9
cdr3_aa: CASSLGAGSLYEQYF

j_call: TRBJ1-1
v_call: TRBV29-1
cdr3_aa: CSAEGGFGTEAFF

j_call: TRBJ1-2
v_call: TRBV18
cdr3_aa: CASSPPGTGGAYGYTF

j_call: TRBJ1-4
v_call: TRBV20-1
cdr3_aa: CSAYLPLGNEKLFF

j_call: TRBJ2-2
v_call: TRBV7-9
cdr3_aa: CASSLLPPPTGELFF